Below, one T cell receptor beta chain is given with its context. The data stem from a study of blood T cell repertoires in COVID-19. Turning to the study itself: Donors in the United States, Italy and Spain gave samples during acute or convalescent COVID-19. PBMCs, B-cell-depleted T cells, or T cells were the source of the cDNA or gDNA that made up the material.

Trimming shortened V by 0 bases and J by 0 bases, and 15 bases separated the two germline ends. CDR1 and CDR2 (germline): MNHEY, SVGEGT. The CDR3 is made up of 19 amino acids. Source study methods: Researchers report that nucleated cell counts were estimated from reference gene primer amplification. This table comes from immunoSEQ multiplex PCR, and its TCRdb copy is limited to in-frame clones, with some not included. D and trimming come from the DNA, and the V and J calls and clone size come from that table. The sample has some 150,000 clones; under 90% are singletons. The sequencing sample was made of peripheral blood. The rearrangement joins TRBV6-2 or TRBV6-3 to TRBJ1-6; D possibly corresponds to TRBD1 (5 bases). The TCR comes from a human donor in a cohort sampled during active COVID-19. CDR3 protein: CASSYSAGGESSYNSPLHF. CDR3 nucleotide sequence: TGTGCCAGCAGTTACTCGGCCGGGGGGGAGAGCTCCTATAATTCACCCCTCCACTTT.